What follows describes a single TCR beta chain. This sample is part of a study of cytomegalovirus exposure and HLA in healthy donors. There are 16 residues in the CDR3. Per germline, CDR1 SGHVS and CDR2 FNYEAQ. V dropped 3 bases and J dropped 0; count of bases not matched to a gene: 5. Healthy donors of bone marrow made up the group. The PCR had 60 Vbeta and 13 Jbeta primers. In the authors' workflow: In a later analysis, the count reached some 83 million unique TCR beta chains, with about 11 million shared. Only in-frame clones appear in the TCRdb table, and some are missing; sequencing was by immunoSEQ multiplex PCR. Clone size and the V and J calls come from that table; the DNA yielded D and trimming. The sample consists of about 150,000 clones, around 75% of them appearing once.

The sample was PBMCs. This chain joins TRBV7-6 and TRBJ2-3; 8 bases map to TRBD2. The receptor comes from a human donor in good health. CDR3 sequence: CASSFGAGASTDTQYF. CDR3 in DNA: TGTGCCAGCAGCTTTGGAGCGGGAGCTAGCACAGATACGCAGTATTTT.